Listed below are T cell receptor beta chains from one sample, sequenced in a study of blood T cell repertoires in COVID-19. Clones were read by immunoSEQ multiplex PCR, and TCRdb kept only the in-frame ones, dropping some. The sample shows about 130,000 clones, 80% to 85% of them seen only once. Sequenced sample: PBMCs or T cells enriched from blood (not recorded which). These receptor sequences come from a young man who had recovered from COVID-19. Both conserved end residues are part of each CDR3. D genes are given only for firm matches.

CSVDVRHDSNQPQHF	TRBV29-1	15	NA	TRBJ1-5
CASSLGPDQPQHF	TRBV5-1	13	NA	TRBJ1-5
CASSEAGTVNYGYTF	TRBV6-1	15	TRBD1	TRBJ1-2
CASSYWGQANTGELFF	TRBV6-6	16	TRBD1	TRBJ2-2
CASSQGAVNQPQHF	TRBV3-1/TRBV3-2	14	NA	TRBJ1-5
CAICRGQEPNEQFF	TRBV10-3	14	TRBD1	TRBJ2-1
CASSFGRQNQPQHF	TRBV5-6	14	NA	TRBJ1-5
CASTRGGTEAFF	TRBV6-5	12	NA	TRBJ1-1
CASSLSDRGGPSTYTF	TRBV5-5	16	TRBD1	TRBJ1-2
CASSTVSGTDTQYF	TRBV6-4	14	NA	TRBJ2-3
CASSEQGAWTEAFF	TRBV25-1	14	TRBD1	TRBJ1-1
CASSDPTGTGELFF	TRBV18	14	TRBD1	TRBJ2-2
CASSITSGRYNEQFF	TRBV19	15	TRBD2	TRBJ2-1
CASSSASGKTDTQYF	TRBV27	15	TRBD2	TRBJ2-3
CASSYSASGNTGELFF	TRBV6-2/TRBV6-3	16	TRBD2	TRBJ2-2
CASSLGTSGSTDTQYF	TRBV7-9	16	TRBD2	TRBJ2-3
CASSWGGTSGEVEQFF	TRBV5-5	16	TRBD2	TRBJ2-1
CASSPTLGGTRSDTQYF	TRBV27	17	TRBD2	TRBJ2-3
CATNLGLAGEGETQYF	TRBV10-3	16	TRBD2	TRBJ2-5
CASSAGTVNEKLFF	TRBV19	14	TRBD1	TRBJ1-4
CASSQGDRSYGYTF	TRBV4-1	14	TRBD1	TRBJ1-2
CASSPWGEGESYGYTF	TRBV5-8	16	NA	TRBJ1-2
CASTPRGRARETQYF	TRBV6-5	15	TRBD2	TRBJ2-5
CASSYQGNTGELFF	TRBV27	14	NA	TRBJ2-2
CASSHSPDRSSYGYTF	TRBV3-1/TRBV3-2	16	TRBD1	TRBJ1-2
CASSSGLAPYNEQFF	TRBV5-4	15	TRBD2	TRBJ2-1
CASSLTGTYNEQFF	TRBV27	14	TRBD1	TRBJ2-1
CASSLGKGEAFF	TRBV7-2	12	NA	TRBJ1-1
CASTSQINTEAFF	TRBV2	13	NA	TRBJ1-1
CASSQDQGESLYGYTF	TRBV14	16	TRBD1	TRBJ1-2
CASSERLGYNEQFF	TRBV21-1	14	NA	TRBJ2-1
CASSPVRTSLNTGELFF	TRBV3-1/TRBV3-2	17	TRBD2	TRBJ2-2
CATSLRDSSYEQYF	TRBV15	14	NA	TRBJ2-7
CASSLGHFYGYTF	TRBV28	13	NA	TRBJ1-2
CASSPTGGTAGNTIYF	TRBV18	16	TRBD1	TRBJ1-3
CASSVGTVQETQYF	TRBV9	14	NA	TRBJ2-5
CASSPQGVTNYGYTF	TRBV6-2/TRBV6-3	15	NA	TRBJ1-2
CASSYARGDEQYF	TRBV27	13	NA	TRBJ2-7
CATSREGQGSPGANVLTF	TRBV15	18	TRBD1	TRBJ2-6
CASSFLQGNTEAFF	TRBV5-1	14	NA	TRBJ1-1
CASSPPSGGYEQYF	TRBV18	14	TRBD1	TRBJ2-7
CASSLAPTGGETQYF	TRBV5-1	15	TRBD1	TRBJ2-5
CASSHYREISSYNEQFF	TRBV4-1	17	NA	TRBJ2-1
CATSRDLDRGLADTQYF	TRBV15	17	TRBD1	TRBJ2-3
CASSRSGGTDTQYF	TRBV28	14	NA	TRBJ2-3
CASSNRGQANYGYTF	TRBV6-6	15	TRBD1	TRBJ1-2
CASSRDRGRADTQYF	TRBV5-1	15	TRBD1	TRBJ2-3
CASSLGDLWGTEEDTQYF	TRBV5-4	18	TRBD1	TRBJ2-3
CSASGGPGGTQFF	TRBV20-1	13	TRBD2	TRBJ2-1
CASSLLVGAKETQYF	TRBV4-1	15	NA	TRBJ2-5
CAISDDLGGGGYTF	TRBV10-3	14	NA	TRBJ1-2
CASSSPGLAGGTQEQFF	TRBV5-1	17	TRBD2	TRBJ2-1
CASSPDRSGYGYTF	TRBV6-5	14	TRBD1	TRBJ1-2